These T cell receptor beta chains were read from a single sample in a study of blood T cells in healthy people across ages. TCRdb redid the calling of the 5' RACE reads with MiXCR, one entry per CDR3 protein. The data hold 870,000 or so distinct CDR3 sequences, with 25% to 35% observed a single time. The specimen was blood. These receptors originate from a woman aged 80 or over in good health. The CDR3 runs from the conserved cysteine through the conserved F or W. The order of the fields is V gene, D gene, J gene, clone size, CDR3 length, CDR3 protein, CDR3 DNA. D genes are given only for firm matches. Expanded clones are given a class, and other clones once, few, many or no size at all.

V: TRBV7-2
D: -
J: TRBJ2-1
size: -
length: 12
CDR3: CASSFLKSEQFF
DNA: TGTGCCAGCAGCTTCCTTAAGAGTGAGCAGTTCTTC

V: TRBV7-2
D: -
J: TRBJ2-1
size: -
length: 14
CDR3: CASSQVRASHEQFF
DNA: TGTGCCAGCAGCCAGGTCCGGGCTAGCCATGAGCAGTTCTTC

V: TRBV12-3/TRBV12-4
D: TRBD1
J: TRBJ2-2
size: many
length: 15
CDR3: CASSLRQGDTGELFF
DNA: TGTGCCAGCAGTTTACGCCAGGGGGACACCGGGGAGCTGTTTTTT

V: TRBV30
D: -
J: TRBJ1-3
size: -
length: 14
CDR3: CAWSVKSGSMTIYF
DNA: TGTGCCTGGAGTGTAAAGTCAGGGAGTATGACCATATATTTT

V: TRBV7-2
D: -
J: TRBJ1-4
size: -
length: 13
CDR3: CASSRGGSEKLFF
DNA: TGTGCCAGCAGCCGGGGAGGGAGTGAAAAACTGTTTTTT

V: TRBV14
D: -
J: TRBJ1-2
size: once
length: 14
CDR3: CASSQLQGGNGYTF
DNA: TGTGCCAGCAGCCAGCTCCAGGGAGGGAATGGCTACACCTTC

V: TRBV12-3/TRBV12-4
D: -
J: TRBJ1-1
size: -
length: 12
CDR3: CASKGLSTEAFF
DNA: TGTGCCAGCAAAGGGTTGAGCACTGAAGCTTTCTTT

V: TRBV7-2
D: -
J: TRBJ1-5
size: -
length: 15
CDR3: CASSLEGYSNQPQHF
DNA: TGTGCCAGCAGCTTAGAGGGGTATAGCAATCAGCCCCAGCATTTT

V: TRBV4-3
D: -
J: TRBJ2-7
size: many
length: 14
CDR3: CASSQEILSYEQYF
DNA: TGCGCCAGCAGCCAAGAAATTCTCTCCTACGAGCAGTACTTC

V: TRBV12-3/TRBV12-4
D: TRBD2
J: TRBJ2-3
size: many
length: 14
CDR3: CASSTSGPFDTQYF
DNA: TGTGCCAGCAGTACTAGCGGGCCCTTTGATACGCAGTATTTT

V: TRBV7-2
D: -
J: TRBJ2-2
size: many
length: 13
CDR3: CASSLHNSGELFF
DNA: TGTGCCAGCAGCTTACATAATTCCGGGGAGCTGTTTTTT

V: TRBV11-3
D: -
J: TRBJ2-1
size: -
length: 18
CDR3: CASSNNSFWRGRNNEQFF
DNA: TGTGCCAGCAGCAATAATTCATTTTGGCGGGGCAGGAACAATGAGCAGTTCTTC

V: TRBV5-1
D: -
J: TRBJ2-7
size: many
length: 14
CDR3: CASSLTAGSYEQYF
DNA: TGCGCCAGCAGCTTAACAGCCGGGTCCTACGAGCAGTACTTC

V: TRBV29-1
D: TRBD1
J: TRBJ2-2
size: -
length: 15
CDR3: CSVAGQGANTGELFF
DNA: TGCAGCGTCGCGGGACAGGGGGCAAACACCGGGGAGCTGTTTTTT

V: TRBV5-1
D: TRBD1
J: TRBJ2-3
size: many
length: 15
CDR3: CASSGRDRGTDTQYF
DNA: TGCGCCAGCAGCGGCCGGGACAGGGGAACAGATACGCAGTATTTT

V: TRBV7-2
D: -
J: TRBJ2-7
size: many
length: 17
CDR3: CASSLGAASGRTYEQYF
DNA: TGTGCCAGCAGCTTGGGGGCGGCTAGCGGACGGACCTACGAGCAGTACTTC

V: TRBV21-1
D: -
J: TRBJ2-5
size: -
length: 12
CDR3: CASRGGKETQYF
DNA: TGTGCCAGCAGAGGAGGCAAGGAGACCCAGTACTTC

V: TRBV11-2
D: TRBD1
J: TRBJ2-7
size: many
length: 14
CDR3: CASSPQTGLYEQYF
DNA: TGTGCCAGCAGCCCCCAGACAGGGCTCTACGAGCAGTACTTC

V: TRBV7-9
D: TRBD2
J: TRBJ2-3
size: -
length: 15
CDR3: CASSLAGGQTDTQYF
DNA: TGTGCCAGCAGCTTGGCGGGGGGGCAAACAGACACGCAGTATTTT

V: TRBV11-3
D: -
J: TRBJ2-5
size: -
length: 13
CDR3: CASSLGPWKTQYF
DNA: TGTGCCAGCAGTCTAGGGCCATGGAAGACCCAGTACTTC

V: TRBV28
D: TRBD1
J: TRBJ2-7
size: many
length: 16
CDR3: CASSAKLGQGGNEQYF
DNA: TGTGCCAGCAGTGCCAAACTGGGACAGGGGGGGAACGAGCAGTACTTC

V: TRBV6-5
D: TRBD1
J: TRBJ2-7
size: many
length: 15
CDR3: CASSYSGQASYEQYF
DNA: TGTGCCAGCAGTTACTCAGGACAGGCCTCCTACGAGCAGTACTTC

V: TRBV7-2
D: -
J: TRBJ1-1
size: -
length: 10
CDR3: CASSFIEAFF
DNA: TGTGCCAGCAGCTTTATTGAAGCTTTCTTT

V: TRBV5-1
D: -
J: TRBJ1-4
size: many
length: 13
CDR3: CASSRETNEKLFF
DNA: TGCGCCAGCAGTCGGGAAACTAATGAAAAACTGTTTTTT

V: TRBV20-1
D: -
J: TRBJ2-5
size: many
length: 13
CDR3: CSARGFFQETQYF
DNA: TGCAGTGCTAGAGGCTTTTTCCAAGAGACCCAGTACTTC

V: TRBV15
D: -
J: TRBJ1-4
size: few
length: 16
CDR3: CATSRLGPYAYEKLFF
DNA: TGTGCCACCAGCAGATTAGGACCTTACGCGTATGAAAAACTGTTTTTT

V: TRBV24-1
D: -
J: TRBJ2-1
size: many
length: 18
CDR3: CATSDFGAGVYRDNEQFF
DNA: TGTGCCACCAGTGATTTCGGGGCAGGGGTATATCGGGACAATGAGCAGTTCTTC